The 9 T cell receptor beta chains below come from one sample, sequenced in a study of shared clonotypes between healthy human individuals. Here immunoSEQ multiplex PCR was the method, and the copy in TCRdb shows in-frame clones only, minus some. Of under 550,000 clones listed, about 96% are singletons. Material for sequencing was naive CD4+ T cells sorted from blood. Documented subset: CD45RA+ positively selected. Source of these receptors: a young woman in good health.

This clone was observed once. The chain recombines TRBV9 with TRBJ1-1; D ambiguous. There are 15 residues in the CDR3. Trimming stripped 0 bases from V and 1 base from J, with 10 bases between. CDR1 and CDR2 from the germline V gene are SGDLS and YYNGEE. CDR3 bases: TGTGCCAGCAGCGTAGACATCCGGACGAACACTGAAGCTTTCTTT. Protein product: CASSVDIRTNTEAFF.

The chain carries TRBV10-1 and TRBJ2-5; 8 nucleotides line up with TRBD2. The DNA matches TRBJ2-7 better at its end, which makes the J call doubtful. CDR1 is WNHNN, CDR2 SYGVQD, per germline (reference sequence). The CDR3 is made up of 14 amino acids. CDR3 nucleotide sequence: TGCGCCAGCAGTAGACTAGCGAGTTCCCACGAGCAGTACTTC. It translates to CASSRLASSHEQYF.

CDR3 DNA sequence: TGCGCCAGCAGTCACCAGGGTAGGTACGAGCAGTACTTC. Residues: CASSHQGRYEQYF. This chain joins TRBV23-1 and TRBJ2-7; a possible D gene is TRBD1 (5 bases). TRBV23-1 is an ORF; its function is uncertain. V lost 3 bases and J lost 4, with 10 bases in between. This CDR3 spans 13 amino acids.

The chain uses TRBV27 and TRBJ1-2; D gene ambiguous. V shed 3 bases and J shed 4 bases, with 15 bases lying between them. This CDR3 is 15 amino acids long. Germline loops: CDR1 MNHEY, CDR2 SMNVEV (reference sequence). The CDR3 sequence is CASSFMPGPSYGYTF. CDR3 nucleotides: TGTGCCAGCAGTTTCATGCCAGGACCTAGCTATGGCTACACCTTC.

This sequence joins TRBV6-1 and TRBJ2-5; D uncertain. Trimming took 7 bases from V and 3 from J, leaving 9 bases between them. Per germline, CDR1 MNHNS and CDR2 SASEGT. This CDR3 comprises 12 residues. The CDR3 region is CASIGREETQYF. The CDR3 bases are TGTGCCAGCATCGGCAGAGAAGAGACCCAGTACTTC.

This chain joins TRBV2 and TRBJ2-4, with D perhaps TRBD2 (6 bases). The CDR3 extends over 16 amino acids. With 3 bases removed from V and 0 bases from J, the gap between germline ends came to 12 bases. Per germline, CDR1 SNHLY and CDR2 FYNNEI. CDR3 sequence reads: CASSDHAGLAKNIQYF. In DNA form, the CDR3 reads TGTGCCAGCAGTGACCACGCGGGATTAGCCAAAAACATTCAGTACTTC.

The chain carries TRBV6-6 and TRBJ2-3; D unresolved. V was clipped by 6 bases and J by 5 bases, with 9 bases between them. This CDR3 contains 12 residues. Germline V gene sequence: CDR1 MNHNY, CDR2 SVGAGI (reference sequence). CDR3 nucleotides: TGTGCCAGCAGCCCTAGGGAAGATACGCAGTATTTT. Its protein product is CASSPREDTQYF.

The genes are TRBV4-1 and TRBJ2-1; 10 bases match TRBD2. CDR1 is MGHRA, CDR2 YSYEKL, per germline. With 0 bases clipped from V and 10 bases from J, the junction kept 12 bases outside the gene matches. CDR3 length equals 17 residues. DNA for the CDR3: TGCGCCAGCAGCCAAGACTCCGGGACTAGCGTTCCCCCCGAGCAGTTCTTC. Its translation is CASSQDSGTSVPPEQFF.

This clone was detected once. The chain uses TRBV5-1 and TRBJ2-2; D is perhaps TRBD1 (5 bases). There are 13 residues in the CDR3. Trimming took off 4 bases at V and 4 bases at J, with 8 bases between the two ends. Germline assignment: CDR1 SGHRS and CDR2 YFSETQ. The chain's CDR3 is CASSVDSTGELFF. The CDR3 coding sequence is TGCGCCAGCAGCGTAGACAGCACCGGGGAGCTGTTTTTT.